These T cell receptor beta chains were read from a single sample in a study of early T cells in non-severe SARS-CoV-2 infection. TCRdb itself ran the 5' RACE reads through MiXCR, one entry per CDR3 protein. In the table there are about 46,000 distinct CDR3 sequences, over 5% of which are singletons. The material sequenced was whole blood, taken at baseline. These receptors were obtained from an adult who was a healthcare worker with PCR-confirmed SARS-CoV-2 infection or an uninfected control (not recorded which). The CDR3 runs from the conserved cysteine through the conserved F or W. Fields, in order: CDR3 length, clone size, V gene, D gene, J gene, CDR3 DNA, CDR3 protein. The D gene is left open where the match is weak. Expanded clones are given a class, and other clones once, few, many or no size at all.

18	many	TRBV28	NA	TRBJ1-5	TGTGCCAGCGGTGAGGGCGGAGGGATCCCTTATAGCAATCAGCCCCAGCATTTT	CASGEGGGIPYSNQPQHF
12	few	TRBV6-6	NA	TRBJ2-1	TGTGCCAGCAGTGACTCCTACAATGAGCAGTTCTTC	CASSDSYNEQFF
14	many	TRBV20-1	NA	TRBJ2-7	TGCAGTGCTAGAGGCGCAGAAACCTACTACGAGCAGTACTTC	CSARGAETYYEQYF
15	many	TRBV6-4	TRBD2	TRBJ2-5	TGTGCCAGCAGTGACGGGACTAGCGGCCAAGAGACCCAGTACTTC	CASSDGTSGQETQYF
13	many	TRBV3-1	TRBD2	TRBJ2-1	TGTGCCAGCAGCCTCACTAGCGGTAATGAGCAGTTCTTC	CASSLTSGNEQFF
15	many	TRBV2	TRBD2	TRBJ2-2	TGTGCCAGCAATGGCGGGAGGGCCGGCACCGGGGAGCTGTTTTTT	CASNGGRAGTGELFF
15	few	TRBV27	TRBD1	TRBJ2-6	TGTGCCAGCAGTCTCAACAGGGGCGGGGCCAACGTCCTGACTTTC	CASSLNRGGANVLTF
13	NA	TRBV2	NA	TRBJ1-5	TGTGCCAGCACGCGGGACATCAATCAGCCCCAGCATTTT	CASTRDINQPQHF
15	NA	TRBV20-1	TRBD2	TRBJ2-7	TGCAGTGCTAGACCTGGGACTAGCGGGAGGTACGAGCAGTACTTC	CSARPGTSGRYEQYF
14	many	TRBV12-3/TRBV12-4	NA	TRBJ1-5	TGTGCCAGCAGCCCGGGGGGGCGTGATCAGCCCCAGCATTTT	CASSPGGRDQPQHF
15	many	TRBV15	NA	TRBJ1-1	TGTGCCACCAGCATAAGGACGGCTAAGAACACTGAAGCTTTCTTT	CATSIRTAKNTEAFF
16	few	TRBV4-1	NA	TRBJ2-7	TGCGCCAGCAGCCAAGAGGTCAGCGTCTTGGTCTACGAGCAGTACTTC	CASSQEVSVLVYEQYF
16	few	TRBV7-3	TRBD2	TRBJ2-3	TGTGCCAGCAGCCTCCTCCCTAGCGGGACTTTGGATACGCAGTATTTT	CASSLLPSGTLDTQYF
14	many	TRBV6-5	NA	TRBJ1-2	TGTGCCAGCACCTACAAGGGGGGGGTCTATGGCTACACCTTC	CASTYKGGVYGYTF
14	NA	TRBV12-3/TRBV12-4	NA	TRBJ2-5	TGTGCCAGCACCCTCGGCAGATTCCAAGAGACCCAGTACTTC	CASTLGRFQETQYF
13	many	TRBV7-8	NA	TRBJ1-1	TGTGCCACAGCGACGACAGGTGTCAAGGTGGCTTTCTTT	CATATTGVKVAFF
13	NA	TRBV9	TRBD2	TRBJ2-7	TGTGCCAGCAGCGTGGGGGGGACCTACGAGCAGTACTTC	CASSVGGTYEQYF
15	many	TRBV4-2	NA	TRBJ1-1	TGTGCCAGCAGCCAAGAGATGTTAGGAGGCACTGAAGCTTTCTTT	CASSQEMLGGTEAFF
16	many	TRBV6-1	TRBD2	TRBJ2-1	TGTGCCAGCAGAGCGACTAGCGGAAATTCCTACAATGAGCAGTTCTTC	CASRATSGNSYNEQFF
14	many	TRBV20-1	NA	TRBJ2-5	TGCAGTGCTAGAGAGTACTCGTACCAAGAGACCCAGTACTTC	CSAREYSYQETQYF
16	many	TRBV11-1	TRBD2	TRBJ2-1	TGTGCCAGCAGCGTCTGGACTAGCGGAGCCTACAATGAGCAGTTCTTC	CASSVWTSGAYNEQFF
17	NA	TRBV14	NA	TRBJ2-4	TGTGCCAGCAGCCAATCCCGCTTTGGGGGGGCCAAAAACATTCAGTACTTC	CASSQSRFGGAKNIQYF
16	many	TRBV4-1	NA	TRBJ2-2	TGCGCCAGCAGCTCACCCCTTGTGAGGCTGGCCGGGGAGCTGTTTTTT	CASSSPLVRLAGELFF
14	many	TRBV7-6	NA	TRBJ1-4	TGTGCCAGCAGCCTGGGCCGAAGTAATGAAAAACTGTTTTTT	CASSLGRSNEKLFF
16	many	TRBV7-6	NA	TRBJ2-1	TGTGCCAGCAGCCGCCAAAATAGCGGAATCTACAATGAGCAGTTCTTC	CASSRQNSGIYNEQFF
17	many	TRBV5-1	NA	TRBJ2-4	TGCGCCAGCAGCTTGGATGCGCGAAACCTAGCCAAAAACATTCAGTACTTC	CASSLDARNLAKNIQYF
16	many	TRBV7-9	TRBD1	TRBJ1-2	TGTGCCAGCAGCCTCTCCCACGACAGGGTGAGCTTCGGCTACACCTTC	CASSLSHDRVSFGYTF
14	NA	TRBV6-6	NA	TRBJ2-2	TGTGCCAGCAGTTATTTGGAGGGAAGCGGGGAGCTGTTTTTT	CASSYLEGSGELFF
14	many	TRBV6-1	TRBD2	TRBJ2-1	TGTGCCAGCCGTTTAGGCGGGAGTTTCCATGAGCAGTTCTTC	CASRLGGSFHEQFF
16	many	TRBV5-6	NA	TRBJ1-5	TGTGCCAGCAGCTGGAAAGGGGCCTCGTCCCACCAGCCCCAGCATTTT	CASSWKGASSHQPQHF
15	many	TRBV7-2	TRBD2	TRBJ2-5	TGTGCCAGCAGCTTCCTGACTAGCGTTTGGGAGACCCAGTACTTC	CASSFLTSVWETQYF
16	few	TRBV4-1	NA	TRBJ1-4	TGCGCCAGCAGCCCAGATCCGGGACAAACTAATGAAAAACTGTTTTTT	CASSPDPGQTNEKLFF
16	many	TRBV5-5	NA	TRBJ2-7	TGTGCCAGCAGCTTGGGTACCGGGACACAAGGGTACGAGCAGTACTTC	CASSLGTGTQGYEQYF
15	few	TRBV14	NA	TRBJ2-5	TGTGCCAGCAGCCAAGATCCAGGGATTTCTGAGACCCAGTACTTC	CASSQDPGISETQYF
19	many	TRBV7-9	NA	TRBJ2-6	TGTGCCAGCAGCTCGGCCCTTCAGTTATGGGTGTCTGGGGCCAACGTCCTGACTTTC	CASSSALQLWVSGANVLTF
14	many	TRBV29-1	NA	TRBJ2-3	TGCAGCGTGGGAGCCGTAGGTCGAACAGATACGCAGTATTTT	CSVGAVGRTDTQYF
15	few	TRBV5-1	NA	TRBJ1-4	TGCGCCAGCAGGGAGGCCAGGGGTCGGGATGAAAAACTGTTTTTT	CASREARGRDEKLFF
16	few	TRBV11-2	TRBD1	TRBJ2-7	TGTGCCAGCAGCTTAATGTCACAGGGGAATAACTACGAGCAGTACTTC	CASSLMSQGNNYEQYF
13	medium-sized	TRBV28	NA	TRBJ2-7	TGTGCCAGCAGTTTATCCCCGGGTGACGAGCAGTACTTC	CASSLSPGDEQYF
16	NA	TRBV7-9	NA	TRBJ1-1	TGTGCCAGCAGCTTACTGTTGGCGAGTGGGTACACTGAAGCTTTCTTT	CASSLLLASGYTEAFF
16	many	TRBV10-3	TRBD2	TRBJ2-3	TGTGCCATCAAGGCGGCTAGCGGGGGGGGCACAGATACGCAGTATTTT	CAIKAASGGGTDTQYF
16	many	TRBV27	TRBD2	TRBJ2-5	TGTGCCAGCAGTCCCCTTGGACGGGAGGGCCTGGAGACCCAGTACTTC	CASSPLGREGLETQYF
16	many	TRBV9	TRBD1	TRBJ2-5	TGTGCCAGCAGCGTAGAAATCCAGGGGGCTGTGGAGACCCAGTACTTC	CASSVEIQGAVETQYF
15	many	TRBV12-3/TRBV12-4	NA	TRBJ2-1	TGTGCCAGCAGTTTGGTGGTAGCCTCCTACAATGAGCAGTTCTTC	CASSLVVASYNEQFF
16	many	TRBV6-4	TRBD2	TRBJ2-1	TGTGCCAGCAGTGTGACTAGCGGGAGAGGGTACAATGAGCAGTTCTTC	CASSVTSGRGYNEQFF
15	many	TRBV14	NA	TRBJ1-2	TGTGCCAGCAGCCAAGATAAGGCAGGGGATCCTGGCTACACCTTC	CASSQDKAGDPGYTF
13	NA	TRBV29-1	NA	TRBJ2-7	TGCAGCGTTGTTTCCTCCGACTCGTACGAGCAGTACTTC	CSVVSSDSYEQYF
15	many	TRBV19	TRBD1	TRBJ1-5	TGTGCCAGTACCCTCGGGACAGGCGGCAATCAGCCCCAGCATTTT	CASTLGTGGNQPQHF
14	NA	TRBV10-3	NA	TRBJ2-2	TGTGCCATCAATAGCGGAATAAACACCGGGGAGCTGTTTTTT	CAINSGINTGELFF